The 9 T cell receptor beta chains in this list originate from one sample, sequenced in a study of PD-1 blockade in classical Hodgkin lymphoma. Sequencing used immunoSEQ multiplex PCR; TCRdb keeps in-frame clones, though not all of them. Found here are 50,000 or so clones, approximately 86% of them singletons; the top ten hold approximately 6.8%. Time point of the sample: cycle 4 day 1 (C4D1), after less than 7 weeks of nivolumab. Brentuximab vedotin exposure varied, and every patient relapsed after autologous stem cell transplantation. Here the sequenced sample was peripheral blood mononuclear cells (PBMCs), taken before the fourth cycle of nivolumab. These receptors came from a human donor with classical Hodgkin lymphoma.

The CDR3 is CSVRSGTGLKQYF. The CDR3 DNA reads TGCAGCGTCCGATCCGGGACAGGGTTAAAGCAGTACTTC. The rearrangement links TRBV29-1 to TRBJ2-7; 9 positions match TRBD1. This CDR3 has 13 residues. Trimming removed 6 bases from V and 8 bases from J; junction bases left unmatched: 11. Germline-derived CDR1 and CDR2 are SQVTM and ANQGSEA.

This clone was detected once. The chain combines TRBV6-5 with TRBJ2-3; no firm D call. In germline, CDR1 is MNHEY, CDR2 SVGAGI. V dropped 5 bases and J dropped 3 bases, with 15 bases sitting between them. The CDR3 is made up of 15 amino acids. CDR3 nucleotides: TGTGCCAGCAGTCTGAGTGGGATAATGACAGATACGCAGTATTTT. Its protein product is CASSLSGIMTDTQYF.

This clone was observed a handful of times. The chain has TRBV2 and TRBJ2-1; weak D call: TRBD1 (5 bases). Per germline, CDR1 SNHLY and CDR2 FYNNEI. V lost 1 base and J 4 bases, leaving 17 bases between the germline ends. The CDR3 totals 17 residues. DNA of the CDR3: TGTGCCAGCAGTGAAGAGGGGCCAGGGCGGACGTACAATGAGCAGTTCTTC. This sequence encodes CASSEEGPGRTYNEQFF. The full variable domain, completed using reference TRBV2 and TRBJ2-1, is EPEVTQTPSHQVTQMGQEVILRCVPISNHLYFYWYRQILGQKVEFLVSFYNNEISEKSEIFDDQFSVERPDGSNFTLKIRSTKLEDSAMYFCASSEEGPGRTYNEQFFGPGTRLTVL.

The rearrangement uses TRBV28 and TRBJ1-5; D unresolved. The V end lost 2 bases, the J end lost 1 base, and 9 bases lay between the germline ends. The CDR3 is made up of 15 amino acids. CDR1 MDHEN and CDR2 SYDVKM come from the germline V gene. This CDR3 reads CASSLRLGSNQPQHF. As DNA, the CDR3 is TGTGCCAGCAGTTTAAGGCTTGGGAGCAATCAGCCCCAGCATTTT.

As for this clone: Other nucleotide sequences in the sample specify the same CDR3. This chain connects TRBV14 to TRBJ1-4; D ambiguous. Germline V gives CDR1 SGHDN, CDR2 FVKESK. Trimming removed 0 bases from V and 7 bases from J, with 15 bases in between. CDR3 length: 16 amino acids. In nucleotides, the CDR3 is TGTGCCAGCAGCCAAGATCGGGCGGGCGCGGGTGAAAAACTGTTTTTT. As protein: CASSQDRAGAGEKLFF.

The rearrangement joins TRBV29-1 to TRBJ2-2; 8 bases match TRBD1. Germline trimming cut 7 bases from V and 7 bases from J; bases unmatched to any gene: 8. The length of the CDR3 is 13 residues. Per germline, CDR1 SQVTM and CDR2 ANQGSEA. CDR3 amino acids: CSASDRANGELFF. The CDR3 coding sequence is TGCAGCGCCTCGGACAGGGCCAACGGGGAGCTGTTTTTT.

This chain connects TRBV5-1 to TRBJ2-1; 7 positions agree with TRBD2. Trimming removed 3 bases from V and 0 bases from J; junction bases left unmatched: 6. This CDR3 comprises 16 residues. Germline V lookup: CDR1 SGHRS, CDR2 YFSETQ. CDR3 DNA: TGCGCCAGCAGCTCAGGAGCGGGGACCTCCTACAATGAGCAGTTCTTC. It is translated as CASSSGAGTSYNEQFF. Supplemented by reference TRBV5-1 and TRBJ2-1, the full variable domain reads KAGVTQTPRYLIKTRGQQVTLSCSPISGHRSVSWYQQTPGQGLQFLFEYFSETQRNKGNFPGRFSGRQFSNSRSEMNVSTLELGDSALYLCASSSGAGTSYNEQFFGPGTRLTVL.

This clone was detected only once. V gene TRBV5-4 combines with J gene TRBJ1-4; possible D gene TRBD1, 5 bases. The CDR3 has 16 amino acids. The V gene lost 4 bases and the J gene lost 0 bases, with 13 bases spanning the gap. Germline lookup yields CDR1 SGHNT and CDR2 YYREEE (reference sequence). The CDR3 spells CASSPGPSTTNEKLFF. For the CDR3, the DNA is TGTGCCAGCAGCCCGGGGCCGAGTACAACTAATGAAAAACTGTTTTTT.

V gene TRBV19 combines with J gene TRBJ2-1, with 11 bases lining up with TRBD2. V was pared by 5 bases and J by 3 bases, with 6 bases of the junction left unmatched. Germline lookup yields CDR1 LNHDA and CDR2 SQIVND (reference sequence). This CDR3 spans 16 amino acids. The CDR3 region is CASSGFLAGGYNEQFF. CDR3 nucleotide sequence: TGTGCCAGTAGTGGGTTTCTAGCGGGAGGCTACAATGAGCAGTTCTTC.